The 20 T cell receptor beta chains listed next were all sequenced from one sample in a study of blood T cell repertoires in COVID-19. Sequencing used immunoSEQ multiplex PCR; TCRdb keeps in-frame clones, though not all of them. There are about 84,000 clones in the sample; about three quarters occur only once, and approximately 5.4% lies in the top ten. Sequenced material: peripheral blood. These receptors originate from a man aged 50 to 59 with active or convalescent COVID-19.

The chain uses TRBV19 and TRBJ2-1, with 9 bases fitting TRBD2. V lost 1 base, J lost 8 bases, and 12 bases stayed unmatched. The CDR3 is 17 residues long. From germline, CDR1 is LNHDA and CDR2 SQIVND (reference sequence). The CDR3: CASSIVFRGGAVDEQFF. As DNA, the CDR3 is TGTGCCAGTAGTATAGTTTTCCGCGGGGGGGCGGTTGATGAGCAGTTCTTC.

The chain joins TRBV9 to TRBJ2-3; D not certain. Germline CDR1 and CDR2: SGDLS and YYNGEE. There are 14 residues in the CDR3. V was clipped by 0 bases and J by 2 bases, with 7 bases between them. CDR3 sequence (DNA): TGTGCCAGCAGCGTAGGCCAGGTCACAGATACGCAGTATTTT. Encoded protein: CASSVGQVTDTQYF.

This chain joins TRBV5-1 and TRBJ1-4; 10 positions match TRBD1. Germline V lookup: CDR1 SGHRS, CDR2 YFSETQ. The junction had 3 bases not matched to a gene; V was cut back by 0 bases and J by 7 bases. The CDR3 spans 15 residues. The CDR3 loop reads CASSLGDRGIEKLFF. CDR3 coding DNA: TGCGCCAGCAGCTTGGGGGACAGGGGTATTGAAAAACTGTTTTTT.

The chain employs TRBV4-1 and TRBJ2-5; 10 nucleotides line up with TRBD2. Germline CDR1 is MGHRA and CDR2 is YSYEKL. The V segment lost 0 bases and the J segment 2 bases; nucleotides outside the gene matches: 9. The CDR3 loop spans 18 amino acids. The CDR3 here is CASSQEEWLAGVQETQYF. The CDR3 DNA reads TGCGCCAGCAGCCAAGAAGAGTGGCTAGCGGGGGTTCAAGAGACCCAGTACTTC.

The rearrangement uses TRBV29-1 and TRBJ1-1; TRBD1 might be the D (6 bases). Germline V lookup: CDR1 SQVTM, CDR2 ANQGSEA. The CDR3 contains 13 residues. V gave up 7 bases and J gave up 4 bases, with 16 bases separating them. CDR3 coding DNA: TGCAGCGGCGCACAGGGACGGAGCACTGAAGCTTTCTTT. Translation: CSGAQGRSTEAFF.

V usage is TRBV6-5 and J usage is TRBJ1-2; TRBD1 matches at 9 bases. The CDR3 runs to 15 residues. The ends lost 5 bases at V and 4 bases at J; junction bases unmatched: 8. The germline V gene encodes CDR1 MNHEY and CDR2 SVGAGI. The CDR3 DNA reads TGTGCCAGCAGTAAAACAGGGGGCGTAGGCTATGGCTACACCTTC. Protein: CASSKTGGVGYGYTF.

The V and J genes are TRBV5-8 and TRBJ2-1, with TRBD1 matching 9 bases. The CDR3 extends over 16 amino acids. Per germline, CDR1 SGHTS and CDR2 YDEGEE. Germline trimming cut 0 bases from V and 2 bases from J; bases unmatched to any gene: 3. The CDR3 is CASSLGDRATYNEQFF. The DNA of the CDR3 is TGTGCCAGCAGCTTGGGGGACAGGGCAACCTACAATGAGCAGTTCTTC.

The CDR3 reads CASRPAGLEETQYF. CDR3 DNA sequence: TGCGCCAGCAGACCGGCGGGGTTGGAAGAGACCCAGTACTTC. The chain carries TRBV5-1 and TRBJ2-5; TRBD2 might be the D (6 bases). Germline V gene lookup returns CDR1 SGHRS and CDR2 YFSETQ. V lost 5 bases, J lost 3 bases, and 14 bases lay in between. CDR3 length: 14 amino acids.

The rearrangement links TRBV20-1 to TRBJ1-1; unclear D gene. The CDR3 consists of 11 residues. From germline, CDR1 is DFQATT and CDR2 SNEGSKA (reference sequence). V lost 4 bases and J 8 bases, leaving 11 bases between the germline ends. CDR3 loop: CSAIAVSEAFF. The CDR3 DNA sequence: TGCAGTGCTATAGCTGTCTCGGAAGCTTTCTTT.

The rearrangement uses TRBV14 and TRBJ2-5; 11 bases fit TRBD1. Germline CDR1 is SGHDN and CDR2 is FVKESK. Trimming took 2 bases from V and 4 from J; bases not matched to a gene: 9. This CDR3 region has 17 residues. Here the CDR3 reads CASSQYGRTGGLETQYF. The CDR3 region has the DNA TGTGCCAGCAGCCAATACGGGAGGACAGGGGGCTTAGAGACCCAGTACTTC.

This chain uses TRBV29-1 with TRBJ2-4; D may be TRBD1 (6 bases). Germline V gene sequence: CDR1 SQVTM, CDR2 ANQGSEA. The CDR3 length is 12 residues. V was trimmed by 4 bases and J by 6 bases, leaving 10 bases between them. The CDR3: CSVGPDRNIQYF. The DNA for the CDR3 is TGCAGCGTTGGACCGGACAGAAACATTCAGTACTTC.

This clone was counted between two and nine times. V and J are TRBV9 and TRBJ2-4; D ambiguous. Trimming took 3 bases from V and 5 from J, leaving 18 bases between them. The CDR3 contains 16 residues. Germline V gene sequence: CDR1 SGDLS, CDR2 YYNGEE. In DNA, the CDR3 is TGTGCCAGCAGCGCCTACCCTCGGGTCCTACAAAACATTCAGTACTTC. Protein product: CASSAYPRVLQNIQYF.

There are a few counts of this clone. This chain joins TRBV6-6 and TRBJ1-6; D uncertain. Germline values: CDR1 MNHNY, CDR2 SVGAGI (reference sequence). This CDR3 is built from 13 residues. Trimming shortened V by 6 bases and J by 7 bases, and 10 bases separated the two germline ends. The CDR3: CASSLLLNSPLHF. The DNA for the CDR3 is TGTGCCAGCAGCCTCCTACTCAATTCACCCCTCCACTTT.

The chain employs TRBV6-5 and TRBJ2-7; the match to TRBD1 covers 10 bases. V dropped 4 bases and J dropped 5; count of bases not matched to a gene: 8. The CDR3 spans 15 residues. Germline V lookup: CDR1 MNHEY, CDR2 SVGAGI. The DNA of the CDR3 is TGTGCCAGCAGTTTGGGGCGACAGGGGGCCCACGAGCAGTACTTC. As protein: CASSLGRQGAHEQYF.

V and J are TRBV5-1 and TRBJ2-3, with a possible D match to TRBD1 (5 bases). The CDR3 length is 16 residues. The germline CDR1 and CDR2 sequences are SGHRS and YFSETQ. V was cut by 4 bases and J by 2 bases, with 17 bases left in between. The CDR3 DNA is TGCGCCAGCAGCCCTTCCTCCCTGGGGCCCACAGATACGCAGTATTTT. Translating gives CASSPSSLGPTDTQYF.

This chain links TRBV5-4 with TRBJ2-5, with 7 bases identical to TRBD1. V was pared by 0 bases and J by 5 bases, with 7 bases of the junction left unmatched. Per germline, CDR1 SGHNT and CDR2 YYREEE (reference sequence). The CDR3 runs 15 residues. The CDR3 protein is CASSLAAGGFETQYF. The CDR3, as DNA: TGTGCCAGCAGCTTGGCAGCAGGGGGTTTTGAGACCCAGTACTTC.

The CDR3 region has the DNA TGTGCCAGCAGCCCGGACAGGGAAGGCATTCAGTACTTC. It encodes CASSPDREGIQYF. The chain employs TRBV7-8 and TRBJ2-4, with 8 bases identical to TRBD1. The CDR3 is 13 residues long. From germline, CDR1 is SGHVS and CDR2 FQNEAQ. V gave up 5 bases and J gave up 9 bases; unmatched junction bases: 6.

This chain uses TRBV4-2 with TRBJ2-2; 9 nucleotides line up with TRBD2. The CDR3 extends over 17 amino acids. The V gene end was trimmed by 4 bases and the J gene end by 5 bases; junction bases not matched to a gene: 11. CDR1 is LGHNA and CDR2 is YNFKEQ in the germline V gene. For the CDR3, the DNA is TGTGCCAGCAGCCCTTCTCGCGGGGGGGCGAGTACCGGGGAGCTGTTTTTT. Its protein is CASSPSRGGASTGELFF.

This chain joins TRBV11-2 and TRBJ2-1, with D maybe TRBD2 (6 bases). CDR1 SGHAT and CDR2 FQNNGV come from the germline V gene. Trimming shortened V by 6 bases and J by 4 bases, and 16 bases separated the two germline ends. The CDR3 runs 15 residues. CDR3 in DNA: TGTGCCAGCAGTCACACCCGGGACTCTTACAATGAGCAGTTCTTC. Its translation: CASSHTRDSYNEQFF.

This clone was recorded at least ten times. The chain joins TRBV9 to TRBJ2-5, with TRBD2 identical over 12 bases. Germline V gene data show CDR1 as SGDLS and CDR2 as YYNGEE. V lost 3 bases and J lost 4; bases outside the gene matches: 7. The CDR3 is 16 residues long. Written as DNA, the CDR3 is TGTGCCAGCAGCGCCGGGACTAGCGGGTCCAGAGAGACCCAGTACTTC. The encoded protein is CASSAGTSGSRETQYF.